A selection of T cell receptor beta chains follows, all from one sample in a study of cytomegalovirus exposure and HLA in healthy donors. TCRdb's copy holds only in-frame clones and misses some; the assay was immunoSEQ multiplex PCR. Among under 150,000 clones listed, 75% to 80% were seen once. The sequenced material came from PBMCs. The source is a woman aged 40 to 50 in good health and CMV-seropositive. The CDR3 runs from the conserved cysteine through the conserved F or W. The D gene is left open where the match is weak. Only some rows state a clone size, as once, few, many or a class for expanded clones.

J gene: TRBJ2-2
V gene: TRBV29-1
clone size: .
D gene: .
CDR3 protein: CSVPQGSGELFF
CDR3 DNA: TGCAGCGTTCCGCAGGGGTCCGGGGAGCTGTTTTTT

J gene: TRBJ2-5
V gene: TRBV2
clone size: .
D gene: TRBD2
CDR3 protein: CASRWEGWGYQETQYF
CDR3 DNA: TGTGCCAGCAGGTGGGAGGGTTGGGGGTACCAGGAGACCCAGTACTTC

J gene: TRBJ1-2
V gene: TRBV6-5
clone size: .
D gene: TRBD1
CDR3 protein: CASSYQGQGLGGYTF
CDR3 DNA: TGTGCCAGCAGTTACCAGGGACAGGGTCTGGGTGGCTACACCTTC

J gene: TRBJ2-7
V gene: TRBV18
clone size: .
D gene: TRBD1
CDR3 protein: CASSPRDRNSREQYF
CDR3 DNA: TGTGCCAGCTCACCACGGGACAGGAACTCACGCGAGCAGTACTTC

J gene: TRBJ2-5
V gene: TRBV5-1
clone size: .
D gene: .
CDR3 protein: CASSQGGPRETQYF
CDR3 DNA: TGCGCCAGCTCACAGGGGGGGCCCCGAGAGACCCAGTACTTC

J gene: TRBJ2-7
V gene: TRBV5-6
clone size: .
D gene: .
CDR3 protein: CASSLQRNEQYF
CDR3 DNA: TGTGCCAGCAGCTTGCAGCGCAACGAGCAGTACTTC

J gene: TRBJ1-1
V gene: TRBV6-6
clone size: few
D gene: .
CDR3 protein: CASSRDSQAFF
CDR3 DNA: TGTGCCAGCAGCCGCGACAGCCAAGCTTTCTTT

J gene: TRBJ1-5
V gene: TRBV7-9
clone size: .
D gene: TRBD1
CDR3 protein: CASSSDRGLGPQHF
CDR3 DNA: TGTGCCAGCAGCTCCGACAGGGGGCTAGGGCCCCAGCATTTT

J gene: TRBJ2-6
V gene: TRBV6-5
clone size: few
D gene: .
CDR3 protein: CASSLNRAGANVLTF
CDR3 DNA: TGTGCCAGCAGTTTGAACAGGGCTGGGGCCAACGTCCTGACTTTC

J gene: TRBJ2-1
V gene: TRBV5-1
clone size: .
D gene: TRBD2
CDR3 protein: CASSFGGLAVGEQFF
CDR3 DNA: TGCGCCAGCAGCTTTGGCGGACTAGCGGTTGGTGAGCAGTTCTTC

J gene: TRBJ2-2
V gene: TRBV11-3
clone size: .
D gene: TRBD1
CDR3 protein: CASRAGQGSTGELFF
CDR3 DNA: TGTGCCAGCAGAGCCGGACAGGGGAGCACCGGGGAGCTGTTTTTT

J gene: TRBJ2-7
V gene: TRBV5-1
clone size: once
D gene: TRBD2
CDR3 protein: CASSLAGLAGGQYEQYF
CDR3 DNA: TGCGCCAGCAGCTTGGCTGGACTAGCGGGAGGGCAGTACGAGCAGTACTTC

J gene: TRBJ2-2
V gene: TRBV18
clone size: .
D gene: TRBD2
CDR3 protein: CASSPRTRGAGELFF
CDR3 DNA: TGTGCCAGCTCACCTCGGACTAGAGGGGCCGGGGAGCTGTTTTTT